This paragraph reports one TCR beta chain. No antigen is known for it. This beta chain is an unintended read in a library built for alpha chains; its size means little. One entry per CDR3 protein, called by TCRdb with MiXCR from the 5' RACE reads. The sample records thousands of distinct CDR3 sequences, about 13% being singletons. The CDR3 totals 15 residues. V was clipped by 4 bases and J by 4 bases; unmatched bases: 6. CDR1 KGHDR and CDR2 SFDVKD come from the germline V gene. The data originate from a study of spatial heterogeneity in lung cancer. Overall study findings and caveats: Tracking of tumor mutation counts was seen in expanded intratumoral alpha and beta TCR counts.

Sample time point: sample taken at primary tumor resection. No cells were sorted before sequencing. The whole RNA sequenced was extracted from tumor, nontumor lung or frozen PBMC. The input for sequencing was lung tumor tissue, taken at surgery. The clonotype was recovered from a male donor with early-stage non-small cell lung cancer. V and J are TRBV24-1 and TRBJ2-7, with 10 positions matching TRBD1. The CDR3 DNA is TGTGCCACCAGTGACACGGACAGGGGGTTGTACGAGCAGTACTTC. It specifies CATSDTDRGLYEQYF.